Shown below are 29 T cell receptor beta chains from a single sample sequenced in a study of T cells after posttransplantation cyclophosphamide (dated by TCRdb to between 2015 and 2016). The method was the immunoSEQ multiplex PCR assay. The immuneACCESS repertoire file appears here via TCRdb, limited to in-frame rearrangements. These files lack a portion of the clones; in checked studies, under half of the deficit traces to unresolved V genes, and the cause of the others is not known. In this sample the table shows under 30,000 clones, and no singletons are among them. The ten largest clones take up about 2.9% of the sample. The specimen was PBMCs. The receptors come from a woman aged 55-69 years in good health, CMV-negative, and a related stem cell transplant donor.

This clone appeared many times. The junction differs from germline at one of its ends, possibly a read error. J is TRBJ1-6 and V is TRBV27, with 7 bases fitting TRBD1. Per germline, CDR1 MNHEY and CDR2 SMNVEV (reference sequence). This CDR3 region has 16 residues. The CDR3 is CASGLFPQGPGSPLHF. The DNA for the CDR3 is TGTGCCAGCGGTTTATTTCCACAGGGGCCGGGGTCACCCCTCCACTTT.

Only a few counts were recorded for this clone. The genes are TRBV5-1 and TRBJ1-1; D gene uncertain. Trimming removed 1 base from V and 7 bases from J, with 23 bases in between. This CDR3 has 17 residues. Germline CDR1 is SGHRS and CDR2 is YFSETQ. The CDR3: CASSLRTGSNPTREAFF. CDR3 in DNA: TGCGCCAGCAGCTTGAGGACTGGGAGTAACCCGACTCGTGAAGCTTTCTTT.

This clone was detected ten times or more. CDR3 DNA: TGTGCCAGCAGCTTAAACGGACAGGGCACTGAAGCTTTCTTT. It translates to CASSLNGQGTEAFF. V is TRBV7-3 and J is TRBJ1-1; 8 positions match TRBD1. Unmatched junction bases numbered 2, after V lost 1 base and J lost 4 bases. CDR3 length equals 14 residues. Looked up from germline, CDR1 is SGHTA and CDR2 is FQGTGA. Using reference TRBV7-3 and TRBJ1-1 for the parts outside the CDR3, the full variable domain is GAGVSQTPSNKVTEKGKYVELRCDPISGHTALYWYRQSLGQGPEFLIYFQGTGAADDSGLPNDRFFAVRPEGSVSTLKIQRTERGDSAVYLCASSLNGQGTEAFFGQGTRLTVV.

This clone showed up many times. The chain has TRBV12-3 or TRBV12-4 and TRBJ1-6; D is possibly TRBD1 (5 bases). The V and J ends lost 5 bases and 9 bases respectively, with 14 bases between them. The CDR3 spans 14 residues. Written as DNA, the CDR3 is TGTGCCAGCAGTCTCCAGGGTGTAGGTTCACCCCTCCACTTT. It codes for CASSLQGVGSPLHF.

This clone was picked up many times. This chain joins TRBV12-3 or TRBV12-4 and TRBJ2-5; TRBD2 agrees at 8 bases. With 3 bases clipped from V and 7 bases from J, the junction kept 16 bases outside the gene matches. The CDR3 is 17 residues long. The CDR3 region has the DNA TGTGCCAGCAGTTTTTATTACGGGGGGGCGGTGACAGTGACCCAGTACTTC. Encoded protein: CASSFYYGGAVTVTQYF.

This clone was counted at least ten times. The V call is TRBV19, the J call TRBJ1-5; 12 bases are shared with TRBD1. The CDR3 runs 16 residues. Germline V lookup: CDR1 LNHDA, CDR2 SQIVND (reference sequence). The V segment lost 2 bases and the J segment 3 bases; nucleotides outside the gene matches: 2. The CDR3 DNA is TGTGCCAGTAGTATAAAGGGACAGGGGGCCAATCAGCCCCAGCATTTT. The encoded protein is CASSIKGQGANQPQHF.

Many counts were recorded for this clone. The V gene is TRBV23-1, the J gene TRBJ2-7; 7 nucleotides line up with TRBD1. TRBV23-1 carries the ORF label, with uncertain function. The length of the CDR3 is 14 residues. Trimming cost V 10 bases and J 1 base; bases outside gene matches: 10. CDR3 sequence (DNA): TGCGCCACCCCTAAACGGGACAGATCCTACGAGCAGTACTTC. It codes for CATPKRDRSYEQYF.

This clone was seen at least ten times. The genes are TRBV2 and TRBJ1-2, with D unclear. The CDR3 spans 10 residues. V gave up 5 bases and J gave up 8 bases, with 6 bases separating them. Germline V gene sequence: CDR1 SNHLY, CDR2 FYNNEI. This CDR3 reads CASSFSGYTF. The CDR3 region has the DNA TGTGCCAGCAGTTTTAGCGGCTACACCTTC.

This clone was picked up many times. This chain uses TRBV7-3 with TRBJ1-1; D is perhaps TRBD1 (6 bases). The V end was cut by 0 bases, the J end by 5 bases, with 16 bases between. This CDR3 has 16 residues. From germline, CDR1 is SGHTA and CDR2 FQGTGA. CDR3 region: CASSLTGAGEKTEAFF. The DNA for the CDR3 is TGTGCCAGCAGCTTAACAGGGGCAGGGGAGAAGACTGAAGCTTTCTTT. Full variable domain (remainder filled in from reference TRBV7-3 and TRBJ1-1): GAGVSQTPSNKVTEKGKYVELRCDPISGHTALYWYRQSLGQGPEFLIYFQGTGAADDSGLPNDRFFAVRPEGSVSTLKIQRTERGDSAVYLCASSLTGAGEKTEAFFGQGTRLTVV.

This clone was seen a handful of times. The V and J genes are TRBV5-4 and TRBJ2-5, with D unresolved. CDR1 is SGHNT and CDR2 is YYREEE in the germline V gene (reference sequence). Trimming stripped 5 bases from V and 4 bases from J, with 12 bases between. This CDR3 comprises 13 residues. CDR3: CASSKGQVETQYF. CDR3 sequence (DNA): TGTGCCAGCAGTAAGGGCCAGGTAGAGACCCAGTACTTC.

This clone was observed many times. The V and J genes are TRBV6-5 and TRBJ1-3, with 10 bases identical to TRBD1. Trimming cost V 10 bases and J 4 bases; bases outside gene matches: 4. The CDR3 extends over 13 amino acids. CDR1 is MNHEY, CDR2 SVGAGI, per germline. Here the CDR3 reads CATRTGGGNTIYF. The CDR3 nucleotides are TGTGCCACGAGGACAGGGGGGGGAAACACCATATATTTT.

This clone has at least ten counts. This chain joins TRBV5-6 and TRBJ2-5; TRBD2 is a possible D gene (7 bases). From germline, CDR1 is SGHDT and CDR2 YYEEEE. V was cut by 1 base and J by 5 bases, with 24 bases left in between. The CDR3 has 18 residues. CDR3 loop: CASSLMSGRGGLRETQYF. CDR3 in DNA: TGTGCCAGCAGCTTGATGTCGGGGCGCGGGGGCTTGCGGGAGACCCAGTACTTC. Combining the CDR3 with reference TRBV5-6 and TRBJ2-5 gives the whole variable domain DAGVTQSPTHLIKTRGQQVTLRCSPKSGHDTVSWYQQALGQGPQFIFQYYEEEERQRGNFPDRFSGHQFPNYSSELNVNALLLGDSALYLCASSLMSGRGGLRETQYFGPGTRLLVL.

This clone has ten or more counts. The chain employs TRBV18 and TRBJ2-7, with 8 positions matching TRBD2. The germline gives CDR1 KGHSH, CDR2 LQKENI. Trimming removed 6 bases from V and 0 bases from J; junction bases left unmatched: 4. The CDR3 is 14 amino acids. Here the CDR3 reads CASSETSGSYEQYF. The CDR3 DNA sequence: TGTGCCAGCTCGGAAACTAGCGGCTCCTACGAGCAGTACTTC.

Ten or more counts support this clone. The chain couples TRBV6-4 to TRBJ2-1; maybe TRBD2 (6 bases). V was shortened by 6 bases and J by 9 bases, with 15 bases between the two germline ends. The CDR3 is 13 amino acids. Looked up from germline, CDR1 is MRHNA and CDR2 is SNTAGT. The CDR3 loop is CASSRDFLSEQFF. The CDR3 DNA reads TGTGCCAGCAGCCGGGACTTCCTGAGTGAGCAGTTCTTC.

In this sample, this clone turned up many times. This CDR3 reads CASSQARVGLEQFF. CDR3 sequence (DNA): TGTGCCAGCTCCCAAGCCCGGGTAGGCCTGGAGCAGTTCTTC. The chain couples TRBV18 to TRBJ2-1; D uncertain. CDR1 is KGHSH and CDR2 is LQKENI in the germline V gene. The CDR3 runs 14 residues. The V and J ends lost 6 bases and 10 bases respectively, with 19 bases between them. Full variable domain (outside the CDR3, taken from reference TRBV18 and TRBJ2-1): NAGVMQNPRHLVRRRGQEARLRCSPMKGHSHVYWYRQLPEEGLKFMVYLQKENIIDESGMPKERFSAEFPKEGPSILRIQQVVRGDSAAYFCASSQARVGLEQFFGPGTRLTVL.

This clone was picked up a small number of times. The genes are TRBV18 and TRBJ1-1; TRBD1 might be the D (5 bases). Germline-derived CDR1 and CDR2 are KGHSH and LQKENI. The CDR3 covers 14 residues. The V gene lost 5 bases and the J gene lost 4 bases, with 14 bases spanning the gap. CDR3 bases: TGTGCCAGCTCAGTAGACAACGGGGGCACTGAAGCTTTCTTT. Amino acid sequence: CASSVDNGGTEAFF.

This clone was counted only a few times. The chain is built from TRBV18 and TRBJ1-5; tentative D call: TRBD1 (6 bases). V lost 2 bases to trimming and J lost 4 bases, with 9 bases between them. The CDR3 spans 14 residues. Per the germline V gene, CDR1 is KGHSH and CDR2 is LQKENI. The DNA for the CDR3 is TGTGCCAGCTCACCAGTTACAGGGAATCAGCCCCAGCATTTT. Protein product: CASSPVTGNQPQHF.

The chain employs TRBV15 and TRBJ1-5, with 12 bases lining up with TRBD1. Germline CDR1 reads LNHNV; CDR2 reads YYDKDF (reference sequence). The V gene end was trimmed by 5 bases and the J gene end by 6 bases; junction bases not matched to a gene: 5. The CDR3 has 15 amino acids. CDR3 loop: CATSARDRGLQPQHF. The CDR3 region has the DNA TGTGCCACCAGCGCCCGGGACAGGGGGCTTCAGCCCCAGCATTTT.

Ten or more counts support this clone. The chain combines TRBV28 with TRBJ2-1; 8 positions match TRBD1. Per germline, CDR1 MDHEN and CDR2 SYDVKM. This CDR3 is 14 amino acids long. Trimming took 7 bases from V and 6 from J; bases not matched to a gene: 8. The CDR3 loop reads CASTPPDRGNEQFF. The DNA of the CDR3 is TGTGCCAGCACCCCCCCCGACAGGGGCAATGAGCAGTTCTTC.

Ten or more counts support this clone. The chain recombines TRBV7-9 with TRBJ1-3; D call uncertain. The V gene lost 1 base and the J gene lost 0 bases, with 7 bases spanning the gap. Germline CDR1 SEHNR, CDR2 FQNEAQ (reference sequence). The CDR3 contains 15 residues. CDR3 nucleotides: TGTGCCAGCAGCTTAGGGGCCCCCTCTGGAAACACCATATATTTT. It is translated as CASSLGAPSGNTIYF.

This clone was picked up a small number of times. The chain recombines TRBV11-3 with TRBJ1-4; perhaps TRBD1 as D (5 bases). The CDR3 is 16 residues long. V dropped 2 bases and J dropped 4 bases, with 14 bases sitting between them. Per the germline V gene, CDR1 is SGHNT and CDR2 is YENEEA. DNA for the CDR3: TGTGCCAGCAGCTTAACGTTCAGGGATGTTAATGAAAAACTGTTTTTT. This translates into CASSLTFRDVNEKLFF.

This clone was counted many times. The J gene is TRBJ2-5, the V gene TRBV5-1, with TRBD1 as a possible D gene (6 bases). CDR1 SGHRS and CDR2 YFSETQ come from the germline V gene. V was pared by 0 bases and J by 6 bases, with 18 bases between. The CDR3 is 16 amino acids. The CDR3 is CASSLGDRTVEKTQYF. Written as DNA, the CDR3 is TGCGCCAGCAGCTTGGGGGACCGGACAGTTGAGAAGACCCAGTACTTC. Full variable domain (rest looked up from reference TRBV5-1 and TRBJ2-5): KAGVTQTPRYLIKTRGQQVTLSCSPISGHRSVSWYQQTPGQGLQFLFEYFSETQRNKGNFPGRFSGRQFSNSRSEMNVSTLELGDSALYLCASSLGDRTVEKTQYFGPGTRLLVL.

This clone has a count of ten or more. The rearrangement joins TRBV28 to TRBJ1-2; 7 positions agree with TRBD1. This CDR3 contains 13 residues. From germline, CDR1 is MDHEN and CDR2 SYDVKM. J was trimmed by 8 bases and V by 5 bases; bases with no gene match: 8. The CDR3 nucleotides read TGTGCCAGCAGTCAGACAGGGTTGGGGGGCTACACCTTC. Its protein product is CASSQTGLGGYTF.

There are a few counts of this clone. The V call is TRBV29-1, the J call TRBJ2-7; D might be TRBD2 (5 bases). Germline CDR1 SQVTM, CDR2 ANQGSEA. The CDR3 has 12 amino acids. V lost 7 bases and J lost 6, with 16 bases in between. The CDR3 DNA reads as TGCAGCGGGCTACGTGGGAGCGGCGAGCAGTACTTC. It specifies CSGLRGSGEQYF.

Many counts were recorded for this clone. The V call is TRBV9, the J call TRBJ1-4; D gene ambiguous. Germline V gene sequence: CDR1 SGDLS, CDR2 YYNGEE. The CDR3 length is 14 residues. V gave up 1 base and J gave up 7 bases, with 11 bases separating them. The CDR3 region is CASSVSGNGEKLFF. DNA for the CDR3: TGTGCCAGCAGCGTATCGGGGAATGGTGAAAAACTGTTTTTT.

The rearrangement joins TRBV28 to TRBJ2-2; 7 bases fit TRBD1. CDR1 MDHEN and CDR2 SYDVKM come from the germline V gene. The CDR3 has 13 residues. V trimming: 6 bases; J trimming: 4 bases; junction bases outside the gene matches: 2. CDR3 DNA sequence: TGTGCCAGCAGCTCAGGGGGCACCGGGGAGCTGTTTTTT. Protein: CASSSGGTGELFF.

This clone was counted a few times. The chain recombines TRBV9 with TRBJ2-3; 13 nucleotides match TRBD2. CDR3 size: 16 residues. J lost 3 bases, V lost 4 bases, and 5 bases had no gene match. The V gene's germline CDR1 is SGDLS and CDR2 YYNGEE. The CDR3 sequence: CASSTGLAGLTDTQYF. Written as DNA, the CDR3 is TGTGCCAGCAGCACGGGACTAGCGGGGTTGACAGATACGCAGTATTTT.

This clone occurred many times. This chain links TRBV15 with TRBJ2-1; tentatively, D is TRBD2 (5 bases). Germline lookup yields CDR1 LNHNV and CDR2 YYDKDF (reference sequence). Trimming removed 3 bases from V and 10 bases from J, with 13 bases in between. The CDR3 sequence is 13 residues long. DNA of the CDR3: TGTGCCACCAGCAGGTTCAGTATAGCGGAGCAGTTCTTC. It yields the protein CATSRFSIAEQFF.

This clone has ten or more counts. The chain combines TRBV28 with TRBJ1-1; possible D gene TRBD1, 5 bases. V dropped 7 bases and J dropped 1 base, with 13 bases sitting between them. Germline V lookup: CDR1 MDHEN, CDR2 SYDVKM. CDR3 length: 14 residues. DNA for the CDR3: TGTGCCAGCACCCAAAGGGGCAGGAACACTGAAGCTTTCTTT. This gives the protein CASTQRGRNTEAFF.